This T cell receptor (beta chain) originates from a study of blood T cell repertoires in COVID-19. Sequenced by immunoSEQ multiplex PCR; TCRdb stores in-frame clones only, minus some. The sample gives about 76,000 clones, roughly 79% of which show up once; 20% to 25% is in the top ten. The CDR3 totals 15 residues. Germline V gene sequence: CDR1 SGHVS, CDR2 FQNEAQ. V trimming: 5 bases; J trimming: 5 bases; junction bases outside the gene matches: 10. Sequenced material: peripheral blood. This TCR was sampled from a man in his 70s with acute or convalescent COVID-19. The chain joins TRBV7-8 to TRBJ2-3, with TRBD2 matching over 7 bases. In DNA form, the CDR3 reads TGTGCCAGCAGCGAACGTGGCGGGAGCGGAGATACGCAGTATTTT. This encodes CASSERGGSGDTQYF.